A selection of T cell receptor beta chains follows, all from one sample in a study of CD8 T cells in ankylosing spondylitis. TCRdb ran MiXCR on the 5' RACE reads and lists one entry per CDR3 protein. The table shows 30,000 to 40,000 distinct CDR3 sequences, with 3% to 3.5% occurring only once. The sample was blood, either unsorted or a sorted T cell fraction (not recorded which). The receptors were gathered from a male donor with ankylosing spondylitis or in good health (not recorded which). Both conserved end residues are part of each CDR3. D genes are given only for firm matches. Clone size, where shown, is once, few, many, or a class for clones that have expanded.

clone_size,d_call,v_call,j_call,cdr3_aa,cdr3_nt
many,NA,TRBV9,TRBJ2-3,CASSVGAVGTDTQYF,TGTGCCAGCAGCGTAGGGGCGGTCGGCACAGATACGCAGTATTTT
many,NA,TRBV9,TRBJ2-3,CASSAGGNTDTQYF,TGTGCCAGCAGCGCCGGGGGTAACACAGATACGCAGTATTTT
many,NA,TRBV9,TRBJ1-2,CASSAEVLGGYTF,TGTGCCAGCAGCGCTGAGGTTCTGGGGGGCTACACCTTC
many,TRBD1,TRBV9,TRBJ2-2,CASSVRDRGSGELFF,TGTGCCAGCAGCGTCAGGGACAGGGGATCCGGGGAGCTGTTTTTT
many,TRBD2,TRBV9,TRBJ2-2,CASSADAGGLTGELFF,TGTGCCAGCAGCGCGGACGCGGGGGGGCTCACCGGGGAGCTGTTTTTT
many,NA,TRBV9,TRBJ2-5,CASSVGMQETQYF,TGTGCCAGCAGCGTAGGGATGCAAGAGACCCAGTACTTC
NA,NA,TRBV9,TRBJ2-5,CASSEPDQETQYF,TGTGCCAGCAGCGAGCCAGATCAAGAGACCCAGTACTTC
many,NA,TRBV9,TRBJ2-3,CASSVGNGLGPDTQYF,TGTGCCAGCAGCGTAGGAAACGGATTGGGACCAGATACGCAGTATTTT
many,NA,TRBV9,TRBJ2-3,CASSTGGAVGTDTQYF,TGTGCCAGCAGTACCGGTGGGGCCGTCGGCACAGATACGCAGTATTTT
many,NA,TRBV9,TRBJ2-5,CASSPQPGPTMTQYF,TGTGCCAGCAGCCCTCAACCCGGTCCGACGATGACCCAGTACTTC
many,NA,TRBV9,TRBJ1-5,CASSVGQVNQPQHF,TGTGCCAGCAGCGTAGGACAGGTTAATCAGCCCCAGCATTTT
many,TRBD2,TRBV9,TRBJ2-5,CASSGGLAGTQETQYF,TGTGCCAGCAGCGGAGGACTAGCGGGAACCCAAGAGACCCAGTACTTC
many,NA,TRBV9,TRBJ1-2,CASSLEGQGSYGYTF,TGTGCCAGCAGCTTAGAGGGGCAGGGGAGTTATGGCTACACCTTC
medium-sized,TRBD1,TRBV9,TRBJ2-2,CASSPPDRVSSGELFF,TGTGCCAGCAGCCCACCAGACAGGGTATCCTCCGGGGAGCTGTTTTTT
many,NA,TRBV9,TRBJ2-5,CASSPSPQSETQYF,TGTGCCAGCAGCCCTAGCCCCCAATCGGAGACCCAGTACTTC
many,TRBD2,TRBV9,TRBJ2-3,CASSVEGEGSTDTQYF,TGTGCCAGCAGCGTAGAAGGGGAGGGGAGCACAGATACGCAGTATTTT
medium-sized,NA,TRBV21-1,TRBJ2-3,CASSKGDTSGAADTQYF,TGTGCCAGCAGCAAAGGAGACACTAGCGGGGCTGCAGATACGCAGTATTTT
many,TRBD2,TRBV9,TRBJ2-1,CASSTSGRANYNEQFF,TGTGCCAGCAGCACTAGCGGGAGGGCCAACTACAATGAGCAGTTCTTC
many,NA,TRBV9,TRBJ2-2,CASSVAAKNTGELFF,TGTGCCAGCAGCGTAGCGGCTAAGAACACCGGGGAGCTGTTTTTT
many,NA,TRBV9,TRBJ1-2,CASSIGVLSGAGGYTF,TGTGCCAGCAGCATAGGAGTATTAAGTGGGGCAGGAGGCTACACCTTC
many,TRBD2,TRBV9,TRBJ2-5,CASSGSGSGQETQYF,TGTGCCAGCAGCGGCAGCGGGAGTGGCCAAGAGACCCAGTACTTC
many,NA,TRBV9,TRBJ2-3,CASSVDVVDTQYF,TGTGCCAGCAGCGTAGATGTGGTGGATACGCAGTATTTT
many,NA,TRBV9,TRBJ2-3,CASSTGGWGDTQYF,TGTGCCAGCAGCACAGGAGGGTGGGGAGATACGCAGTATTTT
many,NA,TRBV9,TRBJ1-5,CASSVGDNLFQPQHF,TGTGCCAGCAGCGTAGGGGACAACCTTTTCCAGCCCCAGCATTTT
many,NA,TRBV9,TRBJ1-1,CASSASGRWTEAFF,TGTGCCAGCAGCGCCTCAGGGAGGTGGACTGAAGCTTTCTTT
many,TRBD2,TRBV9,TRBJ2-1,CASSASGTRGSEQFF,TGTGCCAGCAGCGCGTCCGGGACTAGAGGGTCTGAGCAGTTCTTC
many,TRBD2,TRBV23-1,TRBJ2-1,CASSQKFVAGGSYNEQFF,TGCGCCAGCAGTCAAAAGTTCGTAGCGGGAGGCTCCTACAATGAGCAGTTCTTC
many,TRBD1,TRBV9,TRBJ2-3,CASSVADRGAPDTQYF,TGTGCCAGCAGCGTAGCGGACAGGGGCGCCCCAGATACGCAGTATTTT
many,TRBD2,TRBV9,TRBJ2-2,CASTRSGANTGELFF,TGTGCCAGCACCCGAAGCGGGGCGAACACCGGGGAGCTGTTTTTT
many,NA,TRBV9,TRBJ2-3,CASSVSGVTDTQYF,TGTGCCAGCAGCGTTTCGGGGGTCACAGATACGCAGTATTTT
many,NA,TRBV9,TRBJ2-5,CASSVNLDRSQETQYF,TGTGCCAGCAGCGTTAATCTCGACAGGTCCCAAGAGACCCAGTACTTC
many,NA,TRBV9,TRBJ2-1,CASSVTGIYEQFF,TGTGCCAGCAGCGTAACGGGGATCTATGAGCAGTTCTTC
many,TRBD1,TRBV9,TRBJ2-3,CASSVDLGGQGAGDTQYF,TGTGCCAGCAGCGTAGATCTCGGAGGGCAGGGGGCTGGAGATACGCAGTATTTT
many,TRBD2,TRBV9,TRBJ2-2,CASSDPGRGGPAGELFF,TGTGCCAGCAGCGACCCAGGGCGGGGGGGCCCAGCCGGGGAGCTGTTTTTT
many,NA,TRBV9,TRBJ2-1,CASSPSSPGGKYGGNEQFF,TGTGCCAGCAGCCCTAGCTCACCAGGGGGGAAGTACGGTGGGAATGAGCAGTTCTTC
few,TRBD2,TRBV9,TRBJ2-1,CASSASGTSPINEQFF,TGTGCCAGCAGCGCTTCCGGGACTAGCCCTATCAATGAGCAGTTCTTC
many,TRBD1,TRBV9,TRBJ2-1,CASSVDDRVHEQFF,TGTGCCAGCAGCGTAGATGACAGGGTCCATGAGCAGTTCTTC
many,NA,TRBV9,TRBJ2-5,CASSDGLGLEETQYF,TGTGCCAGCAGCGATGGTTTGGGGCTGGAAGAGACCCAGTACTTC
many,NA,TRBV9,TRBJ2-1,CASSRAGGTSYNEQFF,TGTGCCAGCAGCAGAGCTGGGGGTACCTCCTACAATGAGCAGTTCTTC
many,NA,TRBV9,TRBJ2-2,CASSVQSNTGELFF,TGTGCCAGCAGCGTACAGTCGAACACCGGGGAGCTGTTTTTT
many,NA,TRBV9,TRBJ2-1,CASTLRHSDNNEQFF,TGTGCCAGCACCCTCCGACACTCCGACAACAATGAGCAGTTCTTC
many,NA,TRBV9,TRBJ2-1,CASSVNREQGGQFF,TGTGCCAGCAGCGTGAACAGGGAGCAAGGAGGGCAGTTCTTC
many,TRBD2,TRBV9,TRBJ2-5,CASSVAAGVEETQYF,TGTGCCAGCAGCGTAGCAGCGGGGGTAGAAGAGACCCAGTACTTC
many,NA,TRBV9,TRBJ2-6,CASSVENSGANVLTF,TGTGCCAGCAGCGTAGAAAACTCTGGGGCCAACGTCCTGACTTTC
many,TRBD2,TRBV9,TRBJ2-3,CASSARLAGNINTQYF,TGTGCCAGCAGCGCGAGACTAGCGGGAAATATAAATACGCAGTATTTT
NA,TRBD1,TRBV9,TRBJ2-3,CASSLQGARTDTQYF,TGTGCCAGCAGCCTACAGGGGGCGCGGACAGATACGCAGTATTTT
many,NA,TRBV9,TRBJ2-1,CASSVGVKHNEQFF,TGTGCCAGCAGCGTAGGTGTCAAACACAATGAGCAGTTCTTC
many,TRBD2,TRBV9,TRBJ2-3,CASSSVAGRDTQYF,TGTGCCAGCAGCTCCGTAGCGGGACGGGATACGCAGTATTTT
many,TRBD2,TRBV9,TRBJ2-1,CASSDQLAGVREQFF,TGTGCCAGCAGCGATCAACTAGCGGGAGTCCGTGAGCAGTTCTTC
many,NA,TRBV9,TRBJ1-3,CASSAPGNTIYF,TGTGCCAGCAGCGCGCCTGGAAACACCATATATTTT
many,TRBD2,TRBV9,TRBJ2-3,CASSVGLAETDTQYF,TGTGCCAGCAGCGTAGGACTAGCGGAGACAGATACGCAGTATTTT
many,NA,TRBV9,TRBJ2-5,CASSVEGGAMQETQYF,TGTGCCAGCAGCGTAGAGGGGGGGGCGATGCAAGAGACCCAGTACTTC
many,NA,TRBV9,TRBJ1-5,CASSRGLDQPQHF,TGTGCCAGCAGCCGGGGTCTTGATCAGCCCCAGCATTTT
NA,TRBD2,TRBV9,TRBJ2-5,CASSVGVGGRAYQETQYF,TGTGCCAGCAGCGTAGGGGTCGGCGGGAGGGCCTACCAAGAGACCCAGTACTTC
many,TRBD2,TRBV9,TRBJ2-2,CASSKSGGPGTGELFF,TGTGCCAGCAGCAAGAGCGGGGGGCCCGGCACCGGGGAGCTGTTTTTT
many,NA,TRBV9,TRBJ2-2,CASSQQVAGELFF,TGTGCCAGCAGCCAACAGGTGGCCGGGGAGCTGTTTTTT